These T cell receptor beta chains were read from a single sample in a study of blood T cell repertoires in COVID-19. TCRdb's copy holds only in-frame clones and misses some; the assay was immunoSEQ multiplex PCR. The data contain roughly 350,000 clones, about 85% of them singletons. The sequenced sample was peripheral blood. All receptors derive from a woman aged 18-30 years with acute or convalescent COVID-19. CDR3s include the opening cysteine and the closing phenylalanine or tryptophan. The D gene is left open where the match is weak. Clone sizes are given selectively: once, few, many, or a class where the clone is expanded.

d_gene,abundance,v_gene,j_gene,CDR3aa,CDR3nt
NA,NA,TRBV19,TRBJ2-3,CASSILSSTDTQYF,TGTGCCAGTAGTATCTTATCTAGCACAGATACGCAGTATTTT
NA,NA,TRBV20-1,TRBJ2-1,CSASRGNSYNEQFF,TGCAGTGCTAGTCGCGGCAACTCCTACAATGAGCAGTTCTTC
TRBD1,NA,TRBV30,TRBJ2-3,CAWGGTGWGDTQYF,TGTGCCTGGGGTGGGACAGGGTGGGGAGATACGCAGTATTTT
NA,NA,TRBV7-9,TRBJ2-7,CASSLASEDSEQYF,TGTGCCAGCAGCTTAGCGTCCGAGGACTCCGAGCAGTACTTC
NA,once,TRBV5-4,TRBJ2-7,CASSLGGVRRGLGYEQYF,TGTGCCAGCAGCTTGGGGGGGGTAAGGCGCGGTTTGGGCTACGAGCAGTACTTC
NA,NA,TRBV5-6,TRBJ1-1,CASSAGTGSRNTEAFF,TGTGCCAGCAGCGCTGGAACAGGGAGCCGGAACACTGAAGCTTTCTTT
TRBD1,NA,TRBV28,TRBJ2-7,CASNPGQTYEQYF,TGTGCCAGCAATCCGGGACAGACCTACGAGCAGTACTTC
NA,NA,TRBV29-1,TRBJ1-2,CSVATLRNNYGYTF,TGCAGCGTTGCCACCCTCAGGAATAACTATGGCTACACCTTC
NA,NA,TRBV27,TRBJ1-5,CASSFRGNQPQHF,TGTGCCAGCAGTTTTAGGGGGAATCAGCCCCAGCATTTT
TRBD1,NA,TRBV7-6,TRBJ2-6,CASSSRPPRGLREPGANVLTF,TGTGCCAGCAGTTCGAGACCCCCCAGGGGGCTCCGGGAACCTGGGGCCAACGTCCTGACTTTC
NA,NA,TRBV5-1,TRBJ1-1,CASSLDRMNTEAFF,TGCGCCAGCAGCTTGGACAGGATGAACACTGAAGCTTTCTTT
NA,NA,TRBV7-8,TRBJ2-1,CASSFGGSYNEQFF,TGTGCCAGCAGCTTCGGCGGCTCCTACAATGAGCAGTTCTTC
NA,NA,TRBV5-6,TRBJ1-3,CASSDPRGSGNTIYF,TGTGCCAGCAGCGATCCTCGGGGCTCTGGAAACACCATATATTTT
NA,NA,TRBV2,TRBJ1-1,CASSARDIRAFF,TGTGCCAGCAGTGCTAGGGACATCCGGGCTTTCTTT
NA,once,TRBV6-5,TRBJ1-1,CASSYEGDNSEAFF,TGTGCCAGCAGTTATGAAGGGGATAATAGTGAAGCTTTCTTT
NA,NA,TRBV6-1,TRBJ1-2,CASINGGLNYGYTF,TGTGCCAGCATAAATGGGGGCCTTAACTATGGCTACACCTTC
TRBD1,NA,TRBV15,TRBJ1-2,CATSRDQGARGYTF,TGTGCCACCAGCAGAGACCAGGGGGCGCGGGGCTACACCTTC
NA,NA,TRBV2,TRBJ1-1,CASSEAYGGDTEAFF,TGTGCCAGCAGTGAAGCTTATGGAGGGGACACTGAAGCTTTCTTT
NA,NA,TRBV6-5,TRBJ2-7,CASSRPPRNYEQYF,TGTGCCAGCTCCCGTCCACCGAGGAACTACGAGCAGTACTTC
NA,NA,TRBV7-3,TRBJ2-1,CASSPGALGEQFF,TGTGCCAGCAGCCCAGGGGCCCTCGGTGAGCAGTTCTTC
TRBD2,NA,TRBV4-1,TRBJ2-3,CASSPRTSGGDTQYF,TGCGCCAGCAGCCCCCGGACTAGCGGGGGGGATACGCAGTATTTT
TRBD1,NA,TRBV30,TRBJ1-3,CAWSPDRAGNTIYF,TGTGCCTGGAGTCCCGACAGGGCTGGAAACACCATATATTTT
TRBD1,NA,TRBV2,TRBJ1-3,CASLVRTGEENTIYF,TGTGCCAGCTTAGTACGGACAGGAGAGGAAAACACCATATATTTT
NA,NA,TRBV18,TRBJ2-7,CASSTAGLDTEQYF,TGTGCCAGCTCGACGGCAGGGTTGGATACCGAGCAGTACTTC
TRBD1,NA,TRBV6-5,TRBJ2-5,CASSYQEGAAETQYF,TGTGCCAGCAGTTACCAAGAGGGGGCCGCAGAGACCCAGTACTTC
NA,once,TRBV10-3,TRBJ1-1,CAISESAGTPLAFF,TGTGCCATCAGTGAGTCGGCAGGCACCCCATTGGCTTTCTTT
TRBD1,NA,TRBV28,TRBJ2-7,CASTGQGYSYEQYF,TGTGCCAGTACAGGACAGGGATATTCCTACGAGCAGTACTTC
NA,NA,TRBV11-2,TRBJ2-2,CASSLRQSAGELFF,TGTGCCAGCAGCTTGAGACAGTCTGCCGGGGAGCTGTTTTTT
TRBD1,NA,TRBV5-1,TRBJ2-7,CASSIGTVTYEQYF,TGCGCCAGCAGCATAGGGACAGTGACCTACGAGCAGTACTTC
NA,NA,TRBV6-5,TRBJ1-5,CASSYKGDSNQPQHF,TGTGCCAGCAGTTACAAGGGAGATAGCAATCAGCCCCAGCATTTT
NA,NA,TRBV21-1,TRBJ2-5,CASSEGLAGHGETQYF,TGTGCCAGCAGCGAAGGACTAGCGGGGCACGGGGAGACCCAGTACTTC
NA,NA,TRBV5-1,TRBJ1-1,CASSLDWGGGAFF,TGCGCCAGCAGCTTGGATTGGGGAGGTGGAGCTTTCTTT
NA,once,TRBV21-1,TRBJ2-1,CASSKPGTSGPPVLYEQFF,TGTGCCAGCAGCAAACCTGGGACTAGCGGACCCCCCGTGTTGTATGAGCAGTTCTTC
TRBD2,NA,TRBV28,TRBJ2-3,CASSPPPGREGLGNTQYF,TGTGCCAGCAGTCCCCCCCCAGGCCGGGAGGGCTTAGGAAATACGCAGTATTTT
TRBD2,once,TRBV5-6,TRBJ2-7,CASSSRTGLAGGRREQYF,TGTGCCAGCAGCTCAAGGACTGGGTTAGCGGGGGGGCGGCGCGAGCAGTACTTC
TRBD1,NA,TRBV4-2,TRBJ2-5,CASSNRDRGFETQYF,TGTGCCAGCAGCAATCGGGACAGGGGTTTCGAGACCCAGTACTTC
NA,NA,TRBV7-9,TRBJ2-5,CASSLGIQGETQYF,TGTGCCAGCAGCTTAGGTATCCAGGGAGAGACCCAGTACTTC
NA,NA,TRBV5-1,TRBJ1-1,CASSQNQNTEAFF,TGCGCCAGCAGCCAGAATCAGAACACTGAAGCTTTCTTT
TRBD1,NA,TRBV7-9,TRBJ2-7,CASSLGDSYEQYF,TGTGCCAGCAGCTTAGGGGACAGTTACGAGCAGTACTTC
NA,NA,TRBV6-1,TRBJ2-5,CASSDSGETQYF,TGTGCCAGCAGTGATTCGGGAGAGACCCAGTACTTC
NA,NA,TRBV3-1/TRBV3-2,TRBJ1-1,CASSRFGRTGSLTEAFF,TGTGCCAGCAGCCGCTTTGGTCGTACAGGGTCACTCACTGAAGCTTTCTTT
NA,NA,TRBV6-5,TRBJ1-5,CASSNGGQLSQPQHF,TGTGCCAGCAGTAACGGTGGACAGCTAAGTCAGCCCCAGCATTTT
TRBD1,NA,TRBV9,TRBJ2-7,CASSGGQGGIYEQYF,TGTGCCAGCAGCGGCGGACAGGGTGGTATCTACGAGCAGTACTTC
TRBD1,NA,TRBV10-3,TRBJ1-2,CAITSGQGGYTF,TGTGCCATCACCTCGGGACAGGGAGGCTACACCTTC
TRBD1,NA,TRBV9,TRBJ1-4,CASSSETGEMEKLFF,TGTGCCAGCAGCTCCGAGACAGGGGAAATGGAAAAACTGTTTTTT
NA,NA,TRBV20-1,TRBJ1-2,CSARVSLGYTF,TGCAGTGCTAGAGTTTCCCTTGGCTACACCTTC
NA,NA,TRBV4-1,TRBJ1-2,CASSQGGAFYGYTF,TGCGCCAGCAGCCAAGGTGGGGCATTTTATGGCTACACCTTC
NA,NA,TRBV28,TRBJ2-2,CASSLLGRRELFF,TGTGCCAGCAGTTTATTAGGGAGGAGGGAGCTGTTTTTT
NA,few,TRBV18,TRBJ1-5,CASSPTGNQPQHF,TGTGCCAGCTCTCCGACAGGTAATCAGCCCCAGCATTTT
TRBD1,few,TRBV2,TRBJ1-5,CASSDRGVGQPQHF,TGTGCCAGCAGCGACAGGGGTGTAGGACAGCCCCAGCATTTT
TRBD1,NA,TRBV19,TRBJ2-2,CASNRGQANTGELFF,TGTGCCAGTAACCGGGGACAGGCGAACACCGGGGAGCTGTTTTTT
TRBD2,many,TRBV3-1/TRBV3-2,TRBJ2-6,CASRRLAVRSGANVLTF,TGTGCCAGCAGGCGCCTAGCGGTTCGCTCTGGGGCCAACGTCCTGACTTTC
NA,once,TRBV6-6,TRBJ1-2,CASNSRGSQSGYTF,TGTGCCAGCAATTCCCGAGGCTCCCAAAGTGGCTACACCTTC
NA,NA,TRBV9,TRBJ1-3,CASSYPGNTIYF,TGTGCCAGCAGCTATCCTGGAAACACCATATATTTT